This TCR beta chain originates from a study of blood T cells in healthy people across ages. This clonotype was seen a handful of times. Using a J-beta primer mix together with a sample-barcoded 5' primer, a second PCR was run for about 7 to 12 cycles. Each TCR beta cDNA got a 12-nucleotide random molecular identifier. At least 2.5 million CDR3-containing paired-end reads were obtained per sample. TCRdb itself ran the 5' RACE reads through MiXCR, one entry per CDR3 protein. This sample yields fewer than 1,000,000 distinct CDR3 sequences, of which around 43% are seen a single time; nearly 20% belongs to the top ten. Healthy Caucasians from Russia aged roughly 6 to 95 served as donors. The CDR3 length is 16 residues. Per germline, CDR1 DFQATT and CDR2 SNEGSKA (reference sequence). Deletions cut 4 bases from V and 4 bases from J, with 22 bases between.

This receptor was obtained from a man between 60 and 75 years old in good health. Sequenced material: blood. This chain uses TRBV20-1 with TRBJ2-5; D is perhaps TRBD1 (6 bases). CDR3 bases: TGCAGTGCTAAGCCTATACAGGGCCTAGAGGGAGAGACCCAGTACTTC. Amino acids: CSAKPIQGLEGETQYF.